The 4 T cell receptor beta chains in this list originate from one sample, sequenced in a study of blood T cell repertoires in COVID-19. Using immunoSEQ multiplex PCR, the repertoire was profiled, and TCRdb retains in-frame clones only, with some absent. This sample yields approximately 350,000 clones, of which around 83% are seen a single time; 5% to 6% belongs to the top ten. The sample was PBMCs or T cells enriched from blood (not recorded which). These receptors originate from a woman between 50 and 59 years old who had recovered from COVID-19.

The CDR3 bases are TGTGCCAGCAGTTCGACGAGGGAGACCCAGTACTTC. Translation gives CASSSTRETQYF. This chain links TRBV6-2 or TRBV6-3 with TRBJ2-5; the D is unclear. The germline V gene has CDR1 MNHEY and CDR2 SVGEGT. This CDR3 comprises 12 residues. Trimming cost V 4 bases and J 5 bases, with 8 bases left between them.

Only a few counts were recorded for this clone. The J gene is TRBJ2-7, the V gene TRBV27; D is ambiguous. The CDR3 totals 14 residues. Germline V gene lookup returns CDR1 MNHEY and CDR2 SMNVEV (reference sequence). V lost 5 bases to trimming and J lost 5 bases, with 16 bases between them. The CDR3 loop is CASSLKGSRDEQYF. CDR3 bases: TGTGCCAGCAGTCTAAAAGGCTCTCGGGACGAGCAGTACTTC.

This chain connects TRBV14 to TRBJ2-3; unclear D gene. Per the germline V gene, CDR1 is SGHDN and CDR2 is FVKESK. This CDR3 has 14 amino acids. Trimming shortened V by 1 base and J by 6 bases, and 11 bases separated the two germline ends. CDR3 residues: CASSQGSAGDTQYF. As DNA, the CDR3 is TGTGCCAGCAGCCAAGGGTCGGCCGGGGATACGCAGTATTTT.

The chain joins TRBV19 to TRBJ1-1; D unresolved. Trimming took off 8 bases at V and 6 bases at J, with 16 bases between the two ends. The CDR3 length is 13 residues. Germline V CDR1 and CDR2: LNHDA, SQIVND (reference sequence). The CDR3 region has the DNA TGTGCCAGTTCTTCTCCGGGGTCGGCTGAAGCTTTCTTT. Translation gives CASSSPGSAEAFF.